The 27 T cell receptor beta chains below all came from one sample that was sequenced in a study of T cell repertoires in ileal Crohn's disease. Sequenced by immunoSEQ multiplex PCR; TCRdb stores in-frame clones only, minus some. The sample carries approximately 13,000 clones, roughly 78% recorded once. The specimen was ileal tissue. The receptor set was obtained from an adult with Crohn's disease.

The chain joins TRBV11-2 to TRBJ2-7; D not certain. This CDR3 contains 18 residues. Trimming cost V 1 base and J 2 bases, with 21 bases left between them. Germline-derived CDR1 and CDR2 are SGHAT and FQNNGV. DNA for the CDR3: TGTGCCAGCAGCTTAGGTTTAATCGGCCGAGGATCTACCTACGAGCAGTACTTC. It codes for CASSLGLIGRGSTYEQYF.

This sequence joins TRBV9 and TRBJ1-4, with a possible D match to TRBD1 (6 bases). The CDR3 is 15 amino acids. Germline CDR1 and CDR2: SGDLS and YYNGEE. The germline V and J ends were trimmed by 0 bases and 4 bases, with 10 bases remaining between them. CDR3 in amino acids: CASSVGPGDNEKLFF. The CDR3 DNA reads as TGTGCCAGCAGCGTAGGTCCAGGGGATAATGAAAAACTGTTTTTT.

The chain combines TRBV5-1 with TRBJ2-5, with D uncertain. Germline CDR1 SGHRS, CDR2 YFSETQ. The CDR3 spans 13 residues. The V gene lost 1 base and the J gene lost 1 base, with 5 bases spanning the gap. This CDR3 is CASSLTVQETQYF. The CDR3, as DNA: TGCGCCAGCAGCTTGACAGTCCAAGAGACCCAGTACTTC.

The J gene is TRBJ2-7, the V gene TRBV29-1, with unresolved D. Germline V gene data show CDR1 as SQVTM and CDR2 as ANQGSEA. The CDR3 contains 12 residues. V lost 4 bases and J 2 bases, leaving 9 bases between the germline ends. DNA of the CDR3: TGCAGCGTTGGTGACACGCCCTACGAGCAGTACTTC. Translated: CSVGDTPYEQYF.

This clone was seen only a few times. This sequence joins TRBV7-2 and TRBJ2-1; TRBD1 agrees at 8 bases. J lost 16 bases, V lost 2 bases, and 13 bases had no gene match. The CDR3 spans 14 residues. From germline, CDR1 is SGHTA and CDR2 FQGNSA. CDR3 coding DNA: TGTGCCAGCAGCTTAATAAGTACCGGGGACAGGCAATTCTTC. It codes for CASSLISTGDRQFF. Using reference TRBV7-2 and TRBJ2-1 for the parts outside the CDR3, the full variable domain is GAGVSQSPSNKVTEKGKDVELRCDPISGHTALYWYRQSLGQGLEFLIYFQGNSAPDKSGLPSDRFSAERTGGSVSTLTIQRTQQEDSAVYLCASSLISTGDRQFFGPGTRLTVL.

V and J are TRBV19 and TRBJ1-5; possible D gene TRBD1, 6 bases. The CDR3 runs 14 residues. V was trimmed by 4 bases and J by 3 bases, leaving 10 bases between them. The germline V gene encodes CDR1 LNHDA and CDR2 SQIVND (reference sequence). CDR3 region: CASSKGVDNQPQHF. The CDR3 DNA reads as TGTGCCAGTAGTAAGGGGGTAGACAATCAGCCCCAGCATTTT.

This clone has a single count. The chain couples TRBV6-6 to TRBJ2-3, with D maybe TRBD1 (5 bases). V gave up 2 bases and J gave up 2 bases, with 8 bases separating them. CDR3 length: 14 residues. Germline-derived CDR1 and CDR2 are MNHNY and SVGAGI (reference sequence). The CDR3 spells CASSYKQDTDTQYF. As DNA, the CDR3 is TGTGCCAGCAGTTACAAACAGGACACAGATACGCAGTATTTT.

The chain carries TRBV7-2 and TRBJ1-6; the match to TRBD1 covers 7 bases. The CDR3 loop spans 13 amino acids. Germline V gives CDR1 SGHTA, CDR2 FQGNSA. V was pared by 7 bases and J by 7 bases, with 4 bases of the junction left unmatched. CDR3 region: CASTNRGNSPLHF. CDR3 in DNA: TGTGCCAGCACCAACAGGGGCAATTCACCCCTCCACTTT.

This clone was seen just once. The CDR3 spells CASSPKGDSSYEQYF. The CDR3 coding sequence is TGTGCCAGCAGCCCCAAAGGAGACAGCTCCTACGAGCAGTACTTC. This chain links TRBV7-9 with TRBJ2-7; tentative D call: TRBD1 (5 bases). From germline, CDR1 is SEHNR and CDR2 FQNEAQ (reference sequence). The CDR3 contains 15 residues. V was shortened by 5 bases and J by 0 bases, with 14 bases between the two germline ends.

The J gene is TRBJ1-4, the V gene TRBV9, with D possibly matching TRBD1 (5 bases). Germline V gene data show CDR1 as SGDLS and CDR2 as YYNGEE. Trimming removed 1 base from V and 2 bases from J, with 15 bases in between. The CDR3 has 17 amino acids. The CDR3, as DNA: TGTGCCAGCAGCGTATCTGCAGGGAGGCAGACTAATGAAAAACTGTTTTTT. Translating gives CASSVSAGRQTNEKLFF.

CDR3 sequence: CATADRVGTEAFF. Written as DNA, the CDR3 is TGCGCCACCGCAGACAGGGTGGGCACTGAAGCTTTCTTT. The chain joins TRBV5-1 to TRBJ1-1; TRBD1 aligns across 7 bases. From germline, CDR1 is SGHRS and CDR2 YFSETQ. CDR3 length: 13 residues. V was clipped by 9 bases and J by 4 bases; unmatched bases: 9.

The rearrangement uses TRBV10-3 and TRBJ2-3; tentatively, D is TRBD2 (6 bases). The CDR3 length is 13 residues. Germline lookup yields CDR1 ENHRY and CDR2 SYGVKD. V lost 9 bases, J lost 4 bases, and 14 bases lay in between. CDR3 in amino acids: CAISSGVSDTQYF. The CDR3 nucleotides read TGTGCCATTTCCTCGGGGGTATCAGATACGCAGTATTTT.

The V and J genes are TRBV6-1 and TRBJ2-7; 9 bases agree with TRBD1. Germline V lookup: CDR1 MNHNS, CDR2 SASEGT. V lost 9 bases to trimming and J lost 6 bases; unmatched junction nucleotides: 12. The CDR3 is 14 residues long. This CDR3 reads CASTPPGQGGEQYF. The CDR3 DNA reads TGTGCCAGTACCCCCCCGGGACAGGGAGGCGAGCAGTACTTC.

The chain employs TRBV2 and TRBJ1-2; D call uncertain. The V and J ends lost 1 base and 2 bases respectively, with 8 bases between them. From germline, CDR1 is SNHLY and CDR2 FYNNEI. The CDR3 length is 14 residues. The CDR3 coding sequence is TGTGCCAGCAGTGAAGTGATGGCAAACTATGGCTACACCTTC. It yields the protein CASSEVMANYGYTF.

This clone was recorded a few times. The V and J genes are TRBV15 and TRBJ1-2, with 7 bases matching TRBD1. Per germline, CDR1 LNHNV and CDR2 YYDKDF (reference sequence). The CDR3 has 14 amino acids. V shed 7 bases and J 0 bases; nucleotides not matched to a gene: 5. The CDR3: CATTQGGTNYGYTF. The DNA for the CDR3 is TGTGCCACCACCCAGGGGGGAACTAACTATGGCTACACCTTC.

This clone turned up a few times. This chain connects TRBV2 to TRBJ1-1; D is undetermined. V lost 4 bases, J lost 1 base, and 7 bases lay in between. The germline gives CDR1 SNHLY, CDR2 FYNNEI. CDR3 length equals 13 residues. CDR3 loop: CASSGLENTEAFF. The CDR3 nucleotides read TGTGCCAGCAGTGGTTTAGAGAACACTGAAGCTTTCTTT.

The chain links TRBV7-9 to TRBJ1-2; D possibly corresponds to TRBD1 (6 bases). This CDR3 spans 14 amino acids. Germline assignment: CDR1 SEHNR and CDR2 FQNEAQ (reference sequence). Trimming removed 5 bases from V and 6 bases from J, with 16 bases in between. The CDR3 sequence: CASSPRGKGDGYTF. The CDR3 DNA reads TGTGCCAGCAGCCCCAGGGGTAAAGGCGATGGCTACACCTTC.

This clone appeared once. This chain uses TRBV5-1 with TRBJ1-1, with 8 bases lining up with TRBD1. The V gene end was trimmed by 0 bases and the J gene end by 3 bases; junction bases not matched to a gene: 10. CDR3 length: 17 amino acids. The germline CDR1 and CDR2 sequences are SGHRS and YFSETQ. The CDR3 DNA follows: TGCGCCAGCAGCTTGGGCAGCCCCGGGACAGGTGACACTGAAGCTTTCTTT. Translating it yields CASSLGSPGTGDTEAFF.

V gene TRBV6-1 combines with J gene TRBJ2-1; D is ambiguous. The CDR3 contains 16 residues. The germline V gene has CDR1 MNHNS and CDR2 SASEGT. Trimming removed 0 bases from V and 5 bases from J, with 14 bases in between. The CDR3: CASSEAKSSFHNEQFF. CDR3 DNA sequence: TGTGCCAGCAGTGAAGCAAAGTCTAGTTTCCACAATGAGCAGTTCTTC.

This chain connects TRBV5-4 to TRBJ1-2; possibly TRBD1 for D (6 bases). This CDR3 is 17 amino acids long. Germline CDR1 and CDR2: SGHNT and YYREEE (reference sequence). V was clipped by 0 bases and J by 3 bases, with 18 bases between them. The CDR3 is CASSLGARGALDYGYTF. The CDR3, as DNA: TGTGCCAGCAGCTTGGGCGCTCGGGGGGCGCTGGACTATGGCTACACCTTC. Together with reference TRBV5-4 and TRBJ1-2, the CDR3 gives the full variable domain: ETGVTQSPTHLIKTRGQQVTLRCSSQSGHNTVSWYQQALGQGPQFIFQYYREEENGRGNFPPRFSGLQFPNYSSELNVNALELDDSALYLCASSLGARGALDYGYTFGSGTRLTVV.

The V and J genes are TRBV5-5 and TRBJ1-4; maybe TRBD1 (5 bases). The CDR3 has 15 amino acids. The ends were cut back, 0 bases at V and 2 bases at J, with 8 bases in the middle. Germline-derived CDR1 and CDR2 are SGHKS and YYEKEE (reference sequence). The CDR3: CASSLGGWTNEKLFF. The CDR3 DNA follows: TGTGCCAGCAGCTTGGGGGGCTGGACTAATGAAAAACTGTTTTTT.

The rearrangement links TRBV12-5 to TRBJ1-1; 8 bases map to TRBD1. CDR3 length: 13 amino acids. In germline, CDR1 is LGHNT, CDR2 FRNRAP. V trimming: 6 bases; J trimming: 3 bases; junction bases outside the gene matches: 3. CDR3 residues: CASGDRGDTEAFF. The CDR3 nucleotides are TGTGCTAGTGGCGACAGGGGTGACACTGAAGCTTTCTTT.

This chain uses TRBV18 with TRBJ2-7, with a weak D call TRBD2 (5 bases). Trimming removed 4 bases at V and 5 bases at J, with 21 bases between. Germline V gives CDR1 KGHSH, CDR2 LQKENI. This CDR3 region has 16 residues. CDR3 coding DNA: TGTGCCAGCTCACAACGGGTGGCAGCATTGGGAGACGAGCAGTACTTC. Amino acid sequence: CASSQRVAALGDEQYF.

This chain joins TRBV21-1 and TRBJ1-2. TRBV21-1 is a recognized pseudogene. The CDR3 contains 13 residues. The CDR3 loop is CASSSSGGGGYTF. CDR3 nucleotide sequence: TGTGCCAGCAGCAGTAGCGGGGGAGGGGGCTACACCTTC.

This rearrangement joins TRBV10-3 to TRBJ2-7, with D perhaps matching TRBD1 (5 bases). The CDR3 has 17 amino acids. The V end was cut by 0 bases, the J end by 1 base, with 16 bases between. Germline CDR1 is ENHRY and CDR2 is SYGVKD. The CDR3 reads CAISESRITGQSYEQYF. The CDR3 DNA reads as TGTGCCATCAGTGAGTCGAGAATTACCGGACAATCCTACGAGCAGTACTTC.

The rearrangement links TRBV7-2 to TRBJ1-2; maybe TRBD1 (6 bases). Looked up from germline, CDR1 is SGHTA and CDR2 is FQGNSA. The germline V and J ends were trimmed by 8 bases and 8 bases, with 21 bases remaining between them. The CDR3 is made up of 14 amino acids. Here the CDR3 DNA reads TGTGCCAGCTCCCCCGGCGGACAGCGAGAGGGCTACACCTTC. It specifies CASSPGGQREGYTF.

V and J are TRBV6-5 and TRBJ2-4; maybe TRBD1 (6 bases). The CDR3 runs to 12 residues. Germline assignment: CDR1 MNHEY and CDR2 SVGAGI. Trimming left V 6 bases short and J 6 bases short, with 9 bases between. The CDR3 reads CASRGTLNIQYF. CDR3 DNA: TGTGCCAGCAGAGGGACATTAAACATTCAGTACTTC.